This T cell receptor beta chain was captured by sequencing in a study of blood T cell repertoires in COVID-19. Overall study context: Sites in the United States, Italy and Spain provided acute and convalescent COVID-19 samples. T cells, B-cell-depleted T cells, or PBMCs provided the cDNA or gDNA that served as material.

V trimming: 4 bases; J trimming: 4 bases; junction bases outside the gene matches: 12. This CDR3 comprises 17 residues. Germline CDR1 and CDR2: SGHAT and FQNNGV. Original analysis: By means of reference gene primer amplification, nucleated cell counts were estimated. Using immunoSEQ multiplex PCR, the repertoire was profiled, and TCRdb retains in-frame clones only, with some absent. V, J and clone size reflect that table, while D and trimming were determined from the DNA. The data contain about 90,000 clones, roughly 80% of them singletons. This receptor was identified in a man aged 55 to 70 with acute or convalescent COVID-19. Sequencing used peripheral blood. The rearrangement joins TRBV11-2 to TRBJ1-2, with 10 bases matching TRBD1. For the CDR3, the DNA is TGTGCCAGCAGCTATGGACAGGGGGACCCCCTGGGCTATGGCTACACCTTC. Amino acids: CASSYGQGDPLGYGYTF.